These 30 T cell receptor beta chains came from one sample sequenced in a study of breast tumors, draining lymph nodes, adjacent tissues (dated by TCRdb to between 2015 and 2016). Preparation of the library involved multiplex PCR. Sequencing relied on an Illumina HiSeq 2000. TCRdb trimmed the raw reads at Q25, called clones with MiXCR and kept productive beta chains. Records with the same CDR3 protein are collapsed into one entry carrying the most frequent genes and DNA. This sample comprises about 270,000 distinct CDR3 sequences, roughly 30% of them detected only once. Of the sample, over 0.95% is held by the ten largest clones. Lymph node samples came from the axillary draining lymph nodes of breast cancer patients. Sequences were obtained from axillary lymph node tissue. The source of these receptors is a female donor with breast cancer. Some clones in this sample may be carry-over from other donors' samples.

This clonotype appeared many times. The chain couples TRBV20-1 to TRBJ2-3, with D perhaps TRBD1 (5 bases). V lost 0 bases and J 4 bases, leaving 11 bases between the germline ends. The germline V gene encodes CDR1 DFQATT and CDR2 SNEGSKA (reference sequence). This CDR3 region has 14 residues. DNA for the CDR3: TGCAGTGCTAGAGATGGGAAGGGGTCAGATACGCAGTATTTT. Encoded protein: CSARDGKGSDTQYF.

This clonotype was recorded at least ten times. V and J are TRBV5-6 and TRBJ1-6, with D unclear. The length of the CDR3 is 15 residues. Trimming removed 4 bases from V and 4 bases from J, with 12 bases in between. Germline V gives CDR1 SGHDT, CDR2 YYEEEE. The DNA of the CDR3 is TGTGCCAGCAGCGCACCCAGAACATATAATTCACCCCTCCACTTT. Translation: CASSAPRTYNSPLHF.

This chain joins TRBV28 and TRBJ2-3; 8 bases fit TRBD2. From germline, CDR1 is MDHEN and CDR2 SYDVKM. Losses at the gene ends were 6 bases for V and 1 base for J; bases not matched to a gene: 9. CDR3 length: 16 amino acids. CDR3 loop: CASRPHEAGGTDTQYF. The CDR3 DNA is TGTGCCAGCAGGCCGCACGAAGCGGGAGGCACAGATACGCAGTATTTT.

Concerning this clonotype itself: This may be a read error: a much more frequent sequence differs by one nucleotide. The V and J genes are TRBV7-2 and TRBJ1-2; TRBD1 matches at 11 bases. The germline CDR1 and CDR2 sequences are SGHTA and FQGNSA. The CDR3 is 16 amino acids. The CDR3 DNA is TGTGCCAGCAGCTTAGTGATGGACAGGGGGCATATTGGCCACACCTTC. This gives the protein CASSLVMDRGHIGHTF.

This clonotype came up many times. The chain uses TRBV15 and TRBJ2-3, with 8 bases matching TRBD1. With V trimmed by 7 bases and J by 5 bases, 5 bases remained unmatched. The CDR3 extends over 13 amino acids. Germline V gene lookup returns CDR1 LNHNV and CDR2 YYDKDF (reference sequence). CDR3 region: CATTGGGKDTQYF. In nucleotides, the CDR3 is TGTGCCACCACAGGGGGCGGGAAAGATACGCAGTATTTT.

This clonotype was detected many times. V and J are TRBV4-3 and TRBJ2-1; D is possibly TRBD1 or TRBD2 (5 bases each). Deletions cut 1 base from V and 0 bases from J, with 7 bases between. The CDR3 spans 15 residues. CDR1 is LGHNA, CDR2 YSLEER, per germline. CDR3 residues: CASSQAGSSYNEQFF. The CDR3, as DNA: TGCGCCAGCAGCCAAGCAGGGAGCTCCTACAATGAGCAGTTCTTC.

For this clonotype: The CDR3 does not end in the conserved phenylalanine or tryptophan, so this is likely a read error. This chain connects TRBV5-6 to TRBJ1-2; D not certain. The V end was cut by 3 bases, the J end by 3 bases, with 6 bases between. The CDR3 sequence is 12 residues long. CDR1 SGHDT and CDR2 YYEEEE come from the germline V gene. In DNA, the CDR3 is TGTGCCAGCAGCTCACTAGACTATGGCTACACCCTC. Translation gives CASSSLDYGYTL.

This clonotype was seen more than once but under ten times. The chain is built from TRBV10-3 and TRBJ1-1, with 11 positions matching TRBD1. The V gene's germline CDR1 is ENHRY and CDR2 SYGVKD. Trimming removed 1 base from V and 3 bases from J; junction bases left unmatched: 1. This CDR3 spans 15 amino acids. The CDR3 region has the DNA TGTGCCATCAGTGAGTGGGGACAGGGGGACACTGAAGCTTTCTTT. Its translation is CAISEWGQGDTEAFF.

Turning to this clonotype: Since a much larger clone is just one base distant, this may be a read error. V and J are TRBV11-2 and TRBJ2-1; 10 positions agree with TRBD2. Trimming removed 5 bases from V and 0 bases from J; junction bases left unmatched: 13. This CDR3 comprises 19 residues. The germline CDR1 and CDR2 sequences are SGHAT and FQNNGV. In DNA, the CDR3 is TGTGCCAGCAGCCTTATAGCGGGAGGACACGCGCGCTCCTACAATGAGCAGTTCTTC. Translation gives CASSLIAGGHARSYNEQFF.

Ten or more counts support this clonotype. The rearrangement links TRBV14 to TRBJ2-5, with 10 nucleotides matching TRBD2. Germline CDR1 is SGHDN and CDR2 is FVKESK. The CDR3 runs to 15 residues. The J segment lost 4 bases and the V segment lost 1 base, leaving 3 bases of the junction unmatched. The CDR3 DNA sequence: TGTGCCAGCAGCCAAGGCCTAGCGGGGGTAGAGACCCAGTACTTC. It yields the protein CASSQGLAGVETQYF.

CDR3 loop: CASSWAGGVGEAFF. CDR3 DNA: TGTGCCAGCAGTTGGGCAGGCGGGGTGGGTGAAGCTTTCTTT. The gene calls are TRBV27 and TRBJ1-1; D remains ambiguous. This CDR3 is 14 amino acids long. Germline CDR1 and CDR2: MNHEY and SMNVEV (reference sequence). V lost 4 bases to trimming and J lost 7 bases, with 16 bases between them.

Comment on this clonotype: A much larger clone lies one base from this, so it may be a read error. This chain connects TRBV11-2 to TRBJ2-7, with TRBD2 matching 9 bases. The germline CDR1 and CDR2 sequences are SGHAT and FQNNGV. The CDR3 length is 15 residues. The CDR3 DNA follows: TGTGCCAGCAGCCGGGCGGGGGGGTCTGGATACGAGCAGCACTTC. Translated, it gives CASSRAGGSGYEQHF.

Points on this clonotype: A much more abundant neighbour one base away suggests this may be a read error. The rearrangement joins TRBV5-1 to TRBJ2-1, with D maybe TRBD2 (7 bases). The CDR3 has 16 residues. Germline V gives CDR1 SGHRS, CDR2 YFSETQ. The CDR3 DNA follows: TGCGCCAGCGGCTTGGGGGGGGGCGATTCCTACAATGAGCAGTTCTTC. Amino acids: CASGLGGGDSYNEQFF. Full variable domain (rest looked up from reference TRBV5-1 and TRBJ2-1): KAGVTQTPRYLIKTRGQQVTLSCSPISGHRSVSWYQQTPGQGLQFLFEYFSETQRNKGNFPGRFSGRQFSNSRSEMNVSTLELGDSALYLCASGLGGGDSYNEQFFGPGTRLTVL.

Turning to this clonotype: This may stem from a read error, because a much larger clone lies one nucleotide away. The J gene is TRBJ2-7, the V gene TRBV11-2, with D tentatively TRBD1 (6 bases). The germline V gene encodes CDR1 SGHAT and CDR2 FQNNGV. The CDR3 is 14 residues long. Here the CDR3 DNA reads TGTGCCAGCAGCTTAATCTCAGGGGTGGGGGAGCGGTACTTC. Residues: CASSLISGVGERYF.

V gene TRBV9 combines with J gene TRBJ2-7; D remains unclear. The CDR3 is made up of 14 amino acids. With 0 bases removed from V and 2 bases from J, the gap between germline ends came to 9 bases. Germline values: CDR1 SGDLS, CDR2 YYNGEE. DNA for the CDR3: TGTGCCAGCAGCGTAGGTTCTTTTACCTACGAGCAGTACTTC. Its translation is CASSVGSFTYEQYF. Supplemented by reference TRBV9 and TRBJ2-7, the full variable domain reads DSGVTQTPKHLITATGQRVTLRCSPRSGDLSVYWYQQSLDQGLQFLIQYYNGEERAKGNILERFSAQQFPDLHSELNLSSLELGDSALYFCASSVGSFTYEQYFGPGTRLTVT.

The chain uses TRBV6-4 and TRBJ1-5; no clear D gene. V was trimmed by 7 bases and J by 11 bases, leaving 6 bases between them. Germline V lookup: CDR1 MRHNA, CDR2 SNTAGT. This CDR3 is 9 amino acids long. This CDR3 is CASKGTQHF. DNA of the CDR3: TGTGCCAGCAAGGGTACCCAGCATTTT.

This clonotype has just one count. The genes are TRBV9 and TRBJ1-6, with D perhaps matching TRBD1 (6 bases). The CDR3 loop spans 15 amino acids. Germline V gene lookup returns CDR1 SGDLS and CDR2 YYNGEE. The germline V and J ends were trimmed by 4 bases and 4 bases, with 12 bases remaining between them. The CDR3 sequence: CASSPPDSYNSPLHF. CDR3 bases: TGTGCCAGCAGCCCTCCGGACAGTTATAATTCACCCCTCCACTTT.

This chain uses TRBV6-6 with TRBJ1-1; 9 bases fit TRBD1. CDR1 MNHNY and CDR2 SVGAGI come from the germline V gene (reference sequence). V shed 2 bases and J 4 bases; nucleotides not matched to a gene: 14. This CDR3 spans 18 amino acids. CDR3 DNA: TGTGCCAGCAGTTACAGGGGACAGGGACACCTAATGGGCACTGAAGCTTTCTTT. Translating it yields CASSYRGQGHLMGTEAFF.

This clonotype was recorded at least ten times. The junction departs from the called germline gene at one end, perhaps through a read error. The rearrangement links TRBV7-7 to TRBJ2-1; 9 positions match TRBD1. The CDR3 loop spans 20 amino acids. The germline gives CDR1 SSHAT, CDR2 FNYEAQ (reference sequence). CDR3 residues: CASSFLTFSPRDRVDNEQFF. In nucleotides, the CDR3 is TGTGCTAGCAGCTTCCTGACCTTTTCTCCACGGGACAGGGTGGACAATGAGCAGTTCTTC.

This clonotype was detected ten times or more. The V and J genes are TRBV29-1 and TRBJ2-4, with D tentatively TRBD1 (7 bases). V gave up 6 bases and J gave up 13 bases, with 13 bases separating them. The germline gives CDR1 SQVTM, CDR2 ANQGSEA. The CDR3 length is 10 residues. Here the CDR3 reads CSVPTGRQYF. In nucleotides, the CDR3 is TGCAGCGTCCCGACAGGGAGGCAGTACTTC.

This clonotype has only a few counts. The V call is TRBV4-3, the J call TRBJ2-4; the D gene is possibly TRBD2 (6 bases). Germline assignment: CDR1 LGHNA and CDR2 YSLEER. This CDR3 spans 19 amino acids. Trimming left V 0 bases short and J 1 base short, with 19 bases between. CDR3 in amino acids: CASSQDPGAVEGAKNIQYF. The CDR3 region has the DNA TGCGCCAGCAGCCAAGATCCGGGAGCGGTTGAGGGGGCCAAAAACATTCAGTACTTC.

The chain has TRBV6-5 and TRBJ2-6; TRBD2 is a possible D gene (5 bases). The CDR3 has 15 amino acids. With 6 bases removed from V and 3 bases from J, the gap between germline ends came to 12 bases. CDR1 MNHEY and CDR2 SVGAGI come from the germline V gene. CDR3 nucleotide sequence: TGTGCCAGCAGGGCAGCGGAAAGTGGGGCCAACGTCCTGACTTTC. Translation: CASRAAESGANVLTF.

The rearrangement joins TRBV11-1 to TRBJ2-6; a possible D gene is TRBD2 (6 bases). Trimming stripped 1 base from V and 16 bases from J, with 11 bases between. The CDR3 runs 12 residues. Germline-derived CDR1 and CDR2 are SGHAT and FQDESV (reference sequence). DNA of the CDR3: TGTGCCAGCAGCTTAGGGTACCGGGAGCTGACTTTC. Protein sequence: CASSLGYRELTF.

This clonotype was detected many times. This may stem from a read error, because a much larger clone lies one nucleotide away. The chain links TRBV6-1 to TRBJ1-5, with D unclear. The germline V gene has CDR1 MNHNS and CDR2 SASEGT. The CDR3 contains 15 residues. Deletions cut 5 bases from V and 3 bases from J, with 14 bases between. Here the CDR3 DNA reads TGTGCCAGCAGTCCGCGTTGGGTTTACAATCAGCCCCAGCATTTT. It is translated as CASSPRWVYNQPQHF.

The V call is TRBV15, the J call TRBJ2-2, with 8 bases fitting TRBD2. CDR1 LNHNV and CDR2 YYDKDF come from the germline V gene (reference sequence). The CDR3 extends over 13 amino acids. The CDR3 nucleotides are TGTGCGCTGAGCGGGAGTTGGACCGGGGAGCTGTTTTTT. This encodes CALSGSWTGELFF.

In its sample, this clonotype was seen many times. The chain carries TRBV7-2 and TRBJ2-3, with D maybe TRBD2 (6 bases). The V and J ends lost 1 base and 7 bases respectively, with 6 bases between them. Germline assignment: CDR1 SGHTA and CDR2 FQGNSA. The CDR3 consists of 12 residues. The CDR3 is CASSLGTNTQYF. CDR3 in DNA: TGTGCCAGCAGCTTAGGGACTAATACGCAGTATTTT.

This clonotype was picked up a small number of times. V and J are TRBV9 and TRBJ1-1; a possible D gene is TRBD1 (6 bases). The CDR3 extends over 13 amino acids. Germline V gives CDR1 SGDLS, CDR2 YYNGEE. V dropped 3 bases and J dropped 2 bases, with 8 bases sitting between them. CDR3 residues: CASSAQGNTEAFF. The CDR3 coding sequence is TGTGCCAGCAGCGCACAGGGAAACACTGAAGCTTTCTTT.

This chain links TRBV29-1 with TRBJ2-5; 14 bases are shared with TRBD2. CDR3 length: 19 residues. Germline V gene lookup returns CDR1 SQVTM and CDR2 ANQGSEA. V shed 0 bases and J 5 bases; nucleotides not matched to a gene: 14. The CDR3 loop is CSVEDLGTSGRITGETQYF. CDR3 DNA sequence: TGCAGCGTTGAAGATTTAGGGACTAGCGGGAGAATCACCGGGGAGACCCAGTACTTC.

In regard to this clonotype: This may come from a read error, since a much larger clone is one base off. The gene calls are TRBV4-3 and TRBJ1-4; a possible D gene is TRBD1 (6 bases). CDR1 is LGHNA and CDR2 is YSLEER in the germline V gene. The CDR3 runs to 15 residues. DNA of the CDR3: TGCGCCAGCAGTCCCCAGTCCCAAGGGGGGGAAAAACTGCTTTTT. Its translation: CASSPQSQGGEKLLF.

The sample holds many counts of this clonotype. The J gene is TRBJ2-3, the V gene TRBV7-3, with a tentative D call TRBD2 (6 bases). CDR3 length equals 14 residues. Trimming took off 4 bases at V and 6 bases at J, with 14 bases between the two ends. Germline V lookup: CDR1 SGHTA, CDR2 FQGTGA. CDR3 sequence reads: CASSSGSREDTQYF. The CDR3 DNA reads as TGTGCCAGCAGCTCCGGGAGTCGTGAGGATACGCAGTATTTT.